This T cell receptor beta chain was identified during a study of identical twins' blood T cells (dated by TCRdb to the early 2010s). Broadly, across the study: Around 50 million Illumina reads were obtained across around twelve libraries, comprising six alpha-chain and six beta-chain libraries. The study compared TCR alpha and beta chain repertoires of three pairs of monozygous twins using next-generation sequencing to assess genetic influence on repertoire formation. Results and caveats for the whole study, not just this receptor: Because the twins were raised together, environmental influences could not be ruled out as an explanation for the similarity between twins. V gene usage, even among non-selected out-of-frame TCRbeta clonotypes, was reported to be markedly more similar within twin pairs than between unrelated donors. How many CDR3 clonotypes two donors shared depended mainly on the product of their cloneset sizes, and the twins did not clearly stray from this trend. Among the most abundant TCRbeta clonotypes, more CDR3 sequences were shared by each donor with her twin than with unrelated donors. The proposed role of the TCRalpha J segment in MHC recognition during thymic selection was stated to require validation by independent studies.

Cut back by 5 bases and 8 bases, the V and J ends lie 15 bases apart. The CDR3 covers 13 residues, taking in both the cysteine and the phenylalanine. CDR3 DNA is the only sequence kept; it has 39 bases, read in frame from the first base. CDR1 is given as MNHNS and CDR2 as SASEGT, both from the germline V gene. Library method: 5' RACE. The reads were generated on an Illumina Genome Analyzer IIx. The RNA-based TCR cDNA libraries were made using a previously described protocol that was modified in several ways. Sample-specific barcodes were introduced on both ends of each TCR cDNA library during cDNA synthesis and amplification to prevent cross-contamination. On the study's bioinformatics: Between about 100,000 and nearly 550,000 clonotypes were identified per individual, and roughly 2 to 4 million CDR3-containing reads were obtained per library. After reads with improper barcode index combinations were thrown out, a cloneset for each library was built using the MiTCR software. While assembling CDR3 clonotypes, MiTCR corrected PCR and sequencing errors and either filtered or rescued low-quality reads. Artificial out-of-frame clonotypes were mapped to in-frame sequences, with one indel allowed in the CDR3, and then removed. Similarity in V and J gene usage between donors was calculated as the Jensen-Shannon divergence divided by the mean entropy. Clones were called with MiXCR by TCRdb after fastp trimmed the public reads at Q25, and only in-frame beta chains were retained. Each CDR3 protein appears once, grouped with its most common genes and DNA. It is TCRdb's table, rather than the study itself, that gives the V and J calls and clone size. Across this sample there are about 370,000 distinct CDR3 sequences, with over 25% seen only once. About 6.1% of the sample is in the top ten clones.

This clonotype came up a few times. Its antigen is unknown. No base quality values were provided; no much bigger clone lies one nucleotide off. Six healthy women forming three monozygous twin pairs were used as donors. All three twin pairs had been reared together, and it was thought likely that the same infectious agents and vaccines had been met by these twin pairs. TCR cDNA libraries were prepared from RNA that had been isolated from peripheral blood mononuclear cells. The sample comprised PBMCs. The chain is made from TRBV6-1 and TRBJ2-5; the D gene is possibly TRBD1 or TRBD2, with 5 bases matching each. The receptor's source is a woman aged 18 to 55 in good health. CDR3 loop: CASSLQERDTQYF. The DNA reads TGTGCCAGCAGTTTACAGGAGAGGGATACCCAGTACTTC.